The rows below give T cell receptor beta chains drawn from one sample of a study of spatial heterogeneity in lung cancer. Each CDR3 protein gets one entry after TCRdb re-called the 5' RACE reads with MiXCR. The sample comprises around 110,000 distinct CDR3 sequences, 12% of which are singletons, and around a sixth rests with the top ten. The sample in question was PBMCs, obtained at follow-up. The receptor set was obtained from a male donor with early-stage non-small cell lung cancer. The CDR3 runs from the conserved cysteine through the conserved F or W. D genes are given only for firm matches. Not all rows give a size; the values are once, few, many and, for expanded clones, a class.

D | size | J | V | CDR3 | DNA
. | . | TRBJ1-3 | TRBV30 | CAWTRTASSGNTIYF | TGTGCCTGGACGCGGACGGCGAGCTCTGGAAACACCATATATTTT
TRBD1 | . | TRBJ1-3 | TRBV6-6 | CASRGQSDSGNTIYF | TGTGCCAGCAGGGGACAGTCAGACTCTGGAAACACCATATATTTT
. | . | TRBJ1-4 | TRBV5-4 | CASRAFGEKLFF | TGTGCCAGCAGGGCGTTCGGGGAAAAACTGTTTTTT
. | . | TRBJ2-3 | TRBV30 | CAWTLAGRSTDTQYF | TGTGCCTGGACCTTGGCGGGGCGGTCCACAGATACGCAGTATTTT
. | many | TRBJ2-7 | TRBV6-2/TRBV6-3 | CASSYTRGPTYEQYF | TGTGCCAGCAGTTACACCCGGGGGCCCACCTACGAGCAGTACTTC
TRBD1 | few | TRBJ2-2 | TRBV5-6 | CASSLARVRQGNTGELFF | TGTGCCAGCAGCTTGGCCAGGGTACGACAGGGTAACACCGGGGAGCTGTTTTTT
. | many | TRBJ1-1 | TRBV12-3/TRBV12-4 | CASSLQGQNTEAFF | TGTGCCAGCAGTTTACAGGGCCAGAACACTGAAGCTTTCTTT
. | few | TRBJ2-1 | TRBV21-1 | CASSKARGMNNEQFF | TGTGCCAGCAGCAAAGCGCGGGGGATGAACAATGAGCAGTTCTTC
. | many | TRBJ1-3 | TRBV29-1 | CSVVAGGSSGNTIYF | TGCAGCGTCGTCGCGGGCGGAAGCTCTGGAAACACCATATATTTT
. | . | TRBJ2-3 | TRBV19 | CASSTQFRGSTDTQYF | TGTGCCAGTAGTACTCAGTTCCGGGGGAGCACAGATACGCAGTATTTT
. | many | TRBJ1-5 | TRBV6-2/TRBV6-3 | CASSYSQLQPQHF | TGTGCCAGCAGTTACTCACAGCTTCAGCCCCAGCATTTT
. | many | TRBJ2-7 | TRBV7-8 | CASSLIGGHSLREQYF | TGTGCCAGCAGCTTAATTGGGGGGCATAGTCTCCGTGAGCAGTACTTC
. | few | TRBJ1-3 | TRBV9 | CASSVLESSGNTIYF | TGTGCCAGCAGCGTCCTAGAGAGCTCTGGAAACACCATATATTTT
. | . | TRBJ1-6 | TRBV6-5 | CASRIQGLSYNSPLHF | TGTGCCAGCAGGATACAGGGCCTCTCCTATAATTCACCCCTCCACTTT
. | few | TRBJ2-1 | TRBV11-3 | CASSLQGGSEQFF | TGTGCCAGCAGCTTACAGGGTGGGAGTGAGCAGTTCTTC
TRBD2 | many | TRBJ2-5 | TRBV20-1 | CSAPTSGGRRTQYF | TGCAGTGCTCCGACTAGCGGGGGGCGAAGGACCCAGTACTTC
TRBD1 | few | TRBJ1-5 | TRBV28 | CASSFSDRVGDQPQHF | TGTGCCAGCAGTTTTTCGGACAGGGTTGGGGATCAGCCCCAGCATTTT
. | . | TRBJ1-2 | TRBV20-1 | CSARDWQDVLRYGYTF | TGCAGTGCTAGAGATTGGCAGGACGTGCTGCGCTATGGCTACACCTTC
TRBD1 | many | TRBJ2-4 | TRBV5-1 | CASSLTGTGLIQYF | TGCGCCAGCAGCTTAACCGGGACAGGGTTAATCCAGTACTTC
. | . | TRBJ2-3 | TRBV6-5 | CASSYGLTSTDTQYF | TGTGCCAGCAGTTACGGGCTAACTAGCACAGATACGCAGTATTTT
. | . | TRBJ1-1 | TRBV9 | CASSHTDRTEAFF | TGTGCCAGCAGCCACACCGACCGCACTGAAGCTTTCTTT
. | many | TRBJ1-5 | TRBV19 | CASSIWGGDQPQHF | TGTGCCAGTAGTATTTGGGGAGGGGATCAGCCCCAGCATTTT
TRBD1 | few | TRBJ1-1 | TRBV28 | CASSPPDRGGTEAFF | TGTGCCAGCAGTCCTCCGGACAGGGGAGGTACTGAAGCTTTCTTT
. | many | TRBJ2-6 | TRBV4-2 | CASSPHGRGSGANVLTF | TGTGCCAGCAGCCCCCACGGCAGGGGCTCTGGGGCCAACGTCCTGACTTTC
. | many | TRBJ2-7 | TRBV10-3 | CAISELGGGYEQYF | TGTGCCATCAGTGAGCTTGGGGGCGGTTACGAGCAGTACTTC
TRBD1 | few | TRBJ2-7 | TRBV10-3 | CAISKRTGQDEQYF | TGTGCCATCAGTAAAAGGACAGGTCAAGACGAGCAGTACTTC
. | . | TRBJ1-1 | TRBV5-5 | CASSLGPTNTEAFF | TGTGCCAGCAGCTTGGGACCGACGAACACTGAAGCTTTCTTT
. | . | TRBJ2-7 | TRBV7-9 | CASSLVTASYEQYF | TGTGCCAGCAGCTTAGTCACTGCCTCCTACGAGCAGTACTTC
. | . | TRBJ2-3 | TRBV12-5 | CASAGGNTDTQYF | TGTGCTAGTGCCGGGGGAAACACAGATACGCAGTATTTT
. | . | TRBJ1-5 | TRBV7-2 | CASSLDRYSNQPQHF | TGTGCCAGCAGCTTGGACAGATATAGCAATCAGCCCCAGCATTTT
. | . | TRBJ2-1 | TRBV25-1 | CASTQGSGGTDEQFF | TGTGCCAGCACACAAGGGTCAGGAGGTACGGATGAGCAGTTCTTC
TRBD1 | . | TRBJ1-5 | TRBV5-1 | CASSTTGGTQPQHF | TGCGCCAGCAGCACAACAGGGGGCACTCAGCCCCAGCATTTT
TRBD2 | many | TRBJ2-7 | TRBV2 | CASSSGGPYEQYF | TGTGCCAGCAGTTCGGGGGGGCCCTACGAGCAGTACTTC
. | few | TRBJ2-7 | TRBV7-9 | CASSLGPSDEQYF | TGTGCCAGCAGCTTAGGTCCCTCCGACGAGCAGTACTTC
. | few | TRBJ1-4 | TRBV7-9 | CASSFVTANEKLFF | TGTGCCAGCAGCTTCGTTACGGCGAATGAAAAACTGTTTTTT
. | few | TRBJ2-3 | TRBV9 | CASSVEFSLNTQYF | TGTGCCAGCAGCGTAGAGTTTAGCTTGAATACGCAGTATTTT
. | few | TRBJ2-7 | TRBV18 | CASSPPSRSTYGQYF | TGTGCCAGCTCACCACCCAGCAGGAGCACCTACGGGCAGTACTTC
. | few | TRBJ1-1 | TRBV5-1 | CASSWRQSGGEAFF | TGCGCCAGCAGCTGGCGACAGTCGGGGGGTGAAGCTTTCTTT
. | few | TRBJ2-2 | TRBV7-2 | CASSRGATNTGELFF | TGTGCCAGCAGCCGCGGGGCCACGAACACCGGGGAGCTGTTTTTT
TRBD2 | once | TRBJ2-1 | TRBV5-1 | CASSGGLAGNTMREFF | TGCGCCAGCAGCGGGGGACTAGCGGGAAATACAATGAGGGAGTTCTTC
TRBD2 | many | TRBJ2-1 | TRBV11-2 | CASSSLAGGYNEQFF | TGTGCCAGCAGCTCCCTAGCGGGGGGGTACAATGAGCAGTTCTTC
. | few | TRBJ1-1 | TRBV28 | CASSTPITPGRGTEAFF | TGTGCCAGCAGTACCCCCATCACCCCCGGTAGGGGCACTGAAGCTTTCTTT
. | many | TRBJ1-1 | TRBV5-1 | CASSLMVGDTEAFF | TGCGCCAGCAGCTTGATGGTCGGGGACACTGAAGCTTTCTTT
TRBD1 | few | TRBJ2-7 | TRBV5-1 | CASTPTGGYEQYF | TGCGCCAGCACCCCGACAGGGGGTTACGAGCAGTACTTC
. | few | TRBJ2-7 | TRBV5-1 | CASSPRTDSYEQYF | TGCGCCAGCAGCCCCCGGACTGATTCCTACGAGCAGTACTTC
TRBD2 | . | TRBJ2-5 | TRBV29-1 | CSVETSVETQYF | TGCAGCGTTGAGACTAGCGTAGAGACCCAGTACTTC
. | few | TRBJ2-3 | TRBV25-1 | CASSRGVAGDTQYF | TGTGCCAGCAGCAGGGGCGTAGCCGGAGATACGCAGTATTTT
. | few | TRBJ1-4 | TRBV2 | CASNKGLDGEKLFF | TGTGCCAGCAACAAGGGGCTTGACGGTGAAAAACTGTTTTTT
. | . | TRBJ1-5 | TRBV20-1 | CSASNINQPQHF | TGCAGTGCTAGCAATATAAATCAGCCCCAGCATTTT